Listed below are T cell receptor beta chains from one sample, sequenced in a study of blood T cell repertoires in COVID-19. TCRdb's table, derived via immunoSEQ multiplex PCR, lists solely in-frame clones and lacks some. Among 110,000 to 150,000 clones listed, roughly 85% were seen once. Sequenced material: peripheral blood. The receptors come from a man aged 50-59 years with acute or convalescent COVID-19. Each CDR3 is given with its conserved first and last residue. The D gene is left open where the match is weak. Clone sizes are given selectively: once, few, many, or a class where the clone is expanded.

size	V	J	D	CDR3	DNA
-	TRBV18	TRBJ2-1	TRBD2	CASSPGASGQYNEQFF	TGTGCCAGCTCCCCCGGGGCTAGCGGGCAGTACAATGAGCAGTTCTTC
-	TRBV21-1	TRBJ2-7	-	CASSKGRLERQTSGTYEQYF	TGTGCCAGCAGCAAAGGCCGGCTCGAGAGACAGACTAGCGGCACCTACGAGCAGTACTTC
-	TRBV6-4	TRBJ2-3	TRBD1	CASSEDRGRSNTQYF	TGTGCCAGCAGTGAGGACAGGGGGCGTTCTAATACGCAGTATTTT
-	TRBV5-1	TRBJ1-4	TRBD1	CASSPRQGNEKLFF	TGCGCCAGCAGCCCACGACAGGGAAATGAAAAACTGTTTTTT
-	TRBV6-5	TRBJ1-2	TRBD1	CASSLGQGAYGYTF	TGTGCCAGCAGTTTAGGACAGGGGGCTTATGGCTACACCTTC
-	TRBV29-1	TRBJ2-7	-	CSATTTDSFYEQYF	TGCAGCGCAACCACGACAGACTCCTTCTACGAGCAGTACTTC
-	TRBV7-2	TRBJ2-1	TRBD1	CASNVGGLLVYNEQFF	TGTGCCAGCAACGTAGGGGGCCTACTTGTCTACAATGAGCAGTTCTTC
-	TRBV3-1/TRBV3-2	TRBJ1-1	TRBD1	CASSQDWTGGPRIAFF	TGTGCCAGCAGCCAAGATTGGACAGGGGGCCCTCGAATAGCTTTCTTT
-	TRBV3-1/TRBV3-2	TRBJ2-1	TRBD2	CASSPGTREIDEQFF	TGTGCCAGCAGCCCAGGGACTAGAGAGATTGATGAGCAGTTCTTC
-	TRBV7-9	TRBJ1-2	-	CASSPDRNYGYTF	TGTGCCAGCAGCCCAGACAGAAACTATGGCTACACCTTC
once	TRBV9	TRBJ2-1	TRBD2	CASSPTGTSFTNEQFF	TGTGCCAGCAGCCCTACCGGGACTAGCTTCACCAATGAGCAGTTCTTC
-	TRBV9	TRBJ2-7	TRBD2	CASSVSQTSGTYEQYF	TGTGCCAGCAGCGTATCCCAGACTAGCGGGACATACGAGCAGTACTTC
few	TRBV28	TRBJ2-1	TRBD1	CASSLGTGPYNEQFF	TGTGCCAGCAGTTTGGGGACAGGACCTTACAATGAGCAGTTCTTC
-	TRBV4-1	TRBJ2-7	-	CASSQGQASYEQYF	TGCGCCAGCAGCCAAGGTCAGGCTTCCTACGAGCAGTACTTC
-	TRBV5-4	TRBJ2-5	-	CASSFSETQYF	TGTGCCAGCAGCTTTAGTGAGACCCAGTACTTC
-	TRBV2	TRBJ2-7	TRBD2	CASSDQREIREQYF	TGTGCCAGCAGTGATCAGCGGGAGATCCGCGAGCAGTACTTC
-	TRBV11-3	TRBJ1-3	-	CASSLVGRGNTIYF	TGTGCCAGCAGCTTAGTAGGGAGAGGAAACACCATATATTTT
-	TRBV11-2	TRBJ2-7	-	CASSLDGSLYEQYF	TGTGCCAGCAGCTTAGACGGGAGCCTCTACGAGCAGTACTTC
-	TRBV7-8	TRBJ2-7	TRBD2	CASSLGVSGSGEQYF	TGTGCCAGCAGCTTAGGGGTTAGCGGGAGTGGCGAGCAGTACTTC
few	TRBV27	TRBJ2-4	TRBD1	CASSLNQGAAKNIQYF	TGTGCCAGCAGTTTGAACCAGGGGGCGGCCAAAAACATTCAGTACTTC
-	TRBV21-1	TRBJ1-5	-	CASSKQHGVKTGIVVLSNQPQHF	TGTGCCAGCAGCAAACAGCACGGCGTTAAGACAGGGATCGTGGTACTTAGCAATCAGCCCCAGCATTTT
-	TRBV6-5	TRBJ2-7	-	CASSMQTGYEQYF	TGTGCCAGCAGTATGCAAACAGGCTACGAGCAGTACTTC
-	TRBV11-3	TRBJ2-1	-	CASSLRSKSYNEQFF	TGTGCCAGCAGCTTAAGGAGTAAATCCTACAATGAGCAGTTCTTC
-	TRBV12-3/TRBV12-4	TRBJ1-3	-	CASMFGTIYF	TGTGCCAGCATGTTCGGCACCATATATTTT
-	TRBV6-5	TRBJ2-7	-	CASSSRAGLNSYEQYF	TGTGCCAGCAGTTCGAGGGCGGGCCTAAATTCCTACGAGCAGTACTTC
-	TRBV12-5	TRBJ2-1	TRBD2	CASLSGRAGYNEQFF	TGTGCTAGCCTTAGCGGGAGGGCCGGGTACAATGAGCAGTTCTTC
-	TRBV18	TRBJ2-2	-	CASRTGGRTNTGELFF	TGTGCCAGCCGTACCGGCGGCAGAACGAACACCGGGGAGCTGTTTTTT
-	TRBV6-6	TRBJ1-6	-	CASIQGPSPLHF	TGTGCCAGCATCCAGGGTCCTTCACCCCTCCACTTT
-	TRBV11-3	TRBJ2-1	TRBD2	CASKLRASGRAWEQFF	TGTGCCAGCAAACTTCGGGCTAGCGGGAGGGCTTGGGAGCAGTTCTTC
-	TRBV24-1	TRBJ2-1	-	CATSEVRSSYNEQFF	TGTGCCACCAGTGAAGTTAGGAGCTCCTACAATGAGCAGTTCTTC
-	TRBV5-1	TRBJ2-7	TRBD2	CASSFVTSGYEQYF	TGCGCCAGCAGCTTCGTGACTAGCGGGTACGAGCAGTACTTC
-	TRBV10-3	TRBJ2-2	-	CAISDGNRANTGELFF	TGTGCCATCAGTGATGGGAACAGGGCGAACACCGGGGAGCTGTTTTTT
-	TRBV9	TRBJ1-3	TRBD1	CASSVGQGDGNTIYF	TGTGCCAGCAGCGTAGGTCAGGGGGATGGAAACACCATATATTTT
-	TRBV27	TRBJ1-3	-	CASSFQGKVNTIYF	TGTGCCAGCAGTTTTCAGGGGAAGGTAAACACCATATATTTT
-	TRBV4-1	TRBJ1-5	-	CASSQVDQGIGNQPQHF	TGCGCCAGCAGCCAAGTCGATCAGGGTATCGGCAATCAGCCCCAGCATTTT
-	TRBV10-3	TRBJ2-7	TRBD1	CAISPGQGSYEQYF	TGTGCCATCAGTCCGGGACAGGGTTCCTACGAGCAGTACTTC
-	TRBV7-6	TRBJ1-5	-	CASSLDRSNQPQHF	TGTGCCAGCAGCTTAGACAGAAGCAATCAGCCCCAGCATTTT
-	TRBV5-1	TRBJ2-7	-	CASSLGQSPLEQYF	TGCGCCAGCAGCCTTGGACAGAGCCCCCTCGAGCAGTACTTC
-	TRBV5-5	TRBJ1-5	TRBD1	CASSLAGTAKPQHF	TGTGCCAGCAGCTTGGCCGGGACAGCCAAGCCCCAGCATTTT
-	TRBV6-5	TRBJ2-5	-	CASSQGLVETQYF	TGTGCCAGCAGTCAGGGGTTGGTGGAGACCCAGTACTTC
-	TRBV9	TRBJ2-1	-	CASSVGGSYNEQFF	TGTGCCAGCAGCGTAGGAGGCTCCTACAATGAGCAGTTCTTC
few	TRBV6-2/TRBV6-3	TRBJ2-7	-	CASSYREGSYEQYF	TGTGCCAGCAGTTACCGGGAAGGGTCCTACGAGCAGTACTTC
once	TRBV7-2	TRBJ2-1	-	CASSYYMNEQFF	TGTGCCAGCAGCTACTACATGAATGAGCAGTTCTTC
-	TRBV5-1	TRBJ1-6	TRBD1	CASSLTGTGDSPLHF	TGCGCCAGCAGCTTGACGGGTACAGGGGATTCACCCCTCCACTTT
once	TRBV13	TRBJ2-6	-	CASSGRTAIWGANVLTF	TGTGCCAGCAGCGGAAGGACAGCTATCTGGGGTGCCAACGTCCTGACTTTC
-	TRBV24-1	TRBJ2-5	TRBD1	CATRGQGAPDQETQYF	TGTGCCACCAGGGGACAGGGGGCCCCAGACCAAGAGACCCAGTACTTC
few	TRBV10-3	TRBJ1-1	-	CAIRIQGNTEAFF	TGTGCCATCAGAATACAGGGGAACACTGAAGCTTTCTTT
few	TRBV5-1	TRBJ1-4	-	CASSTTQAGGEKLFF	TGCGCCAGCAGCACCACACAGGCTGGTGGGGAAAAACTGTTTTTT